This T cell receptor beta chain was recovered during a study of early T cells in non-severe SARS-CoV-2 infection. Study overall: Sequenced bulk RNA came from whole blood that was unsorted, and chains were unpaired.

Trimming took 6 bases from V and 4 from J; bases not matched to a gene: 9. The CDR3 consists of 15 residues. Unique molecular identifier tags were affixed to discrete cDNA molecules. MiXCR, applied by TCRdb to the 5' RACE reads, yields one record per CDR3 protein. The sample has 46,000 or so distinct CDR3 sequences, 3% to 4% seen once; the top ten hold over 3%. This clonotype occurred many times. The sample was whole blood. The clonotype originates from an adult who was a healthcare worker with PCR-confirmed SARS-CoV-2 infection or an uninfected control (not recorded which). The chain is built from TRBV12-3 or TRBV12-4 and TRBJ2-3, with 8 bases lining up with TRBD1. The CDR3 nucleotides are TGTGCCAGCAGCCAGACAGGGGTGAGGTCAGATACGCAGTATTTT. This codes for CASSQTGVRSDTQYF.